The entry that follows covers one T cell receptor (beta chain) sequence. In the source study's methods: Estimated nucleated cell counts came from reference gene primer amplification. Profiling relied on immunoSEQ multiplex PCR, and the TCRdb table lists in-frame clones only, not all of them. V and J calls plus clone size are reproduced from that table; the DNA served to infer D and trimming. The sample yields about 270,000 clones, 90% seen once. Categorization into cohorts depended on clinical history that participants reported. This sample was taken from a study of blood T cell repertoires in COVID-19. About the research overall: T cells, B-cell-depleted T cells, or PBMCs provided the cDNA or gDNA that served as material.

The source material was PBMCs or T cells enriched from blood (not recorded which). The sequence was obtained from a young woman with acute COVID-19.

Here the CDR3 reads CASSVGLEVGSEQYF. In DNA, the CDR3 is TGTGCCAGCAGCGTCGGACTAGAAGTAGGGAGCGAGCAGTACTTC. This sequence joins TRBV4-2 and TRBJ2-7; TRBD2 matches 7 bases. V lost 5 bases and J lost 6; bases outside the gene matches: 13. Germline V gene data show CDR1 as LGHNA and CDR2 as YNFKEQ. This CDR3 contains 15 residues.